The 20 T cell receptor beta chains in this list originate from one sample, sequenced in a study of CD8+CD57+ T cells in acquired aplastic anemia. Profiling of TCR beta VDJ combinations and CDR3 sequences used genomic DNA as template. TCRdb re-called the reads through MiXCR, storing one row per CDR3 protein. The profile covers about 160,000 distinct CDR3 sequences, with roughly 48% appearing a single time and roughly 29% taken by the ten largest. CD8+CD57+ cell expansion, shown by flow cytometry, had occurred in the patients selected for sequencing. The specimen sequenced was sorted CD4+, CD8+, or CD8+CD57+ T cells (not recorded which) from PBMCs. The receptors come from a human donor with aplastic anemia.

The J gene is TRBJ1-5, the V gene TRBV19; D remains unclear. The CDR3 has 14 amino acids. Between the trimmed V and J ends, which lost 6 bases and 1 base, there was a span of 10 bases. The V gene's germline CDR1 is LNHDA and CDR2 SQIVND (reference sequence). CDR3 DNA sequence: TGTGCCAGTAGCCAATCGGCAAGCAATCAGCCCCAGCATTTT. Residues: CASSQSASNQPQHF.

This clonotype was counted once. The chain recombines TRBV20-1 with TRBJ1-2, with 9 bases matching TRBD1. The CDR3 consists of 14 residues. The V gene's germline CDR1 is DFQATT and CDR2 SNEGSKA (reference sequence). V shed 6 bases, J shed 2 bases, and the junction held 7 bases outside the gene matches. The DNA of the CDR3 is TGCAGTGCGAGGGGACAGGGATTAAACTATGGCTACACCTTC. Its protein product is CSARGQGLNYGYTF.

In this sample, this clonotype turned up many times. The chain carries TRBV20-1 and TRBJ2-7; D may be TRBD2 (6 bases). CDR1 is DFQATT, CDR2 SNEGSKA, per germline (reference sequence). CDR3 size: 15 residues. The V gene lost 2 bases and the J gene lost 5 bases, with 19 bases spanning the gap. CDR3 nucleotide sequence: TGCAGTGCTAGAATTTCGGGGGAACCGTCTGACGAGCAGTACTTC. It yields the protein CSARISGEPSDEQYF.

In regard to this clonotype: At one end the junction does not follow the germline gene, possibly because of a read error. The V call is TRBV6-2 or TRBV6-3, the J call TRBJ2-7; D may correspond to TRBD1 or TRBD2 (6 bases each). Germline CDR1 is MNHEY and CDR2 is SVGEGT. CDR3 length: 14 amino acids. The CDR3 DNA is TGTGCCAGCAGTTATGGTGGAGGGGGGTCCGAGCAGTGCTTC. Translating gives CASSYGGGGSEQCF.

This clonotype was recorded once. The rearrangement uses TRBV10-2 and TRBJ2-5; D possibly corresponds to TRBD1 (5 bases). The CDR3 is made up of 14 amino acids. Germline CDR1 reads WSHSY; CDR2 reads SAAADI. Trimming took off 4 bases at V and 4 bases at J, with 13 bases between the two ends. The chain's CDR3 is CASSAGWGGETQYF. The CDR3 bases are TGCGCCAGCAGTGCGGGCTGGGGCGGAGAGACCCAGTACTTC.

The chain employs TRBV10-3 and TRBJ2-3; TRBD1 might be the D (5 bases). Germline CDR1 and CDR2: ENHRY and SYGVKD. V lost 6 bases and J 0 bases, leaving 10 bases between the germline ends. CDR3 length: 14 residues. The CDR3 is CAIRGASSTDTQYF. The CDR3 nucleotides read TGTGCCATCAGAGGGGCCTCGAGCACAGATACGCAGTATTTT.

The rearrangement uses TRBV2 and TRBJ1-2; D is possibly TRBD1 (6 bases). Between the trimmed V and J ends, which lost 3 bases and 2 bases, there was a span of 22 bases. There are 18 residues in the CDR3. Germline assignment: CDR1 SNHLY and CDR2 FYNNEI. The CDR3 loop reads CASSDPQGYRLTNYGYTF. The CDR3 bases are TGTGCCAGCAGTGATCCTCAGGGGTATCGTTTGACGAACTATGGCTACACCTTC.

This clonotype came up many times. This rearrangement joins TRBV30 to TRBJ1-4; D gene uncertain. The CDR3 has 14 amino acids. Trimming took 4 bases from V and 7 from J, leaving 16 bases between them. Germline V lookup: CDR1 GTSNPN, CDR2 SVGIG (reference sequence). CDR3: CAWTPGEFGEKLFF. CDR3 DNA sequence: TGTGCCTGGACTCCAGGAGAGTTCGGTGAAAAACTGTTTTTT.

V gene TRBV30 combines with J gene TRBJ1-1; unclear D gene. Germline CDR1 is GTSNPN and CDR2 is SVGIG (reference sequence). CDR3 size: 13 residues. Trimming removed 0 bases from V and 3 bases from J, with 8 bases in between. The CDR3 loop is CAWSVFRHTEAFF. DNA of the CDR3: TGTGCCTGGAGTGTATTCCGCCACACTGAAGCTTTCTTT.

This clonotype was seen only once. A clone one base away is much larger, so this may be a read error. The chain links TRBV11-3 to TRBJ1-1, with 9 bases matching TRBD1. In germline, CDR1 is SGHNT, CDR2 YENEEA. The length of the CDR3 is 15 residues. The CDR3 is CAGSLDGTGPTEAFF. CDR3 nucleotides: TGTGCCGGCAGCTTAGATGGGACAGGGCCCACTGAAGCTTTCTTT.

The DNA for the CDR3 is TGTGCCAGCAGTGAACTGGGGCAATGGACAGATACGCAGTATTTT. Translated: CASSELGQWTDTQYF. The chain couples TRBV2 to TRBJ2-3, with D possibly being TRBD1 (5 bases). CDR1 and CDR2 from the germline V gene are SNHLY and FYNNEI. The CDR3 loop spans 15 amino acids. V was clipped by 2 bases and J by 3 bases, with 12 bases between them.

As concerns this clonotype: A much larger clonotype is one base distant, so this may be a read error. The gene calls are TRBV12-3 or TRBV12-4 and TRBJ2-1, with TRBD2 matching over 9 bases. The CDR3 sequence is 16 residues long. The CDR3 sequence is CASSPGEREAYNEQSF. The DNA for the CDR3 is TGTGCCAGCAGTCCGGGCGAGCGGGAGGCCTACAATGAGCAGTCCTTC.

This chain connects TRBV29-1 to TRBJ2-1, with D perhaps matching TRBD1 (5 bases). V lost 8 bases to trimming and J lost 0 bases, with 11 bases between them. This CDR3 comprises 13 residues. Germline lookup yields CDR1 SQVTM and CDR2 ANQGSEA. For the CDR3, the DNA is TGCAGCCCAGGACAAAGCTCCTACAATGAGCAGTTCTTC. Its protein is CSPGQSSYNEQFF.

At least ten counts were recorded for this clonotype. The gene calls are TRBV19 and TRBJ2-1; the match to TRBD1 covers 7 bases. The CDR3 is 14 residues long. The trim removed 5 bases at V and 5 bases at J, leaving 6 bases unmatched. CDR1 is LNHDA, CDR2 SQIVND, per germline (reference sequence). CDR3 coding DNA: TGTGCCAGTAGTCCCCAGGGGGTCCACAATGAGCAGTTCTTC. The encoded protein is CASSPQGVHNEQFF.

This clonotype appeared many times. The rearrangement links TRBV11-2 to TRBJ1-1; D remains ambiguous. The germline V gene encodes CDR1 SGHAT and CDR2 FQNNGV. Trimming removed 4 bases from V and 4 bases from J, with 19 bases in between. CDR3 length: 16 residues. CDR3 region: CASSSPYQESLTEAFF. The CDR3 DNA sequence: TGTGCCAGCAGCTCCCCGTATCAGGAGTCCCTCACTGAAGCTTTCTTT.

This clonotype was observed at least ten times. V gene TRBV19 combines with J gene TRBJ1-2, with 9 bases lining up with TRBD1. CDR1 LNHDA and CDR2 SQIVND come from the germline V gene (reference sequence). Trimming removed 5 bases from V and 2 bases from J; junction bases left unmatched: 6. The CDR3 sequence is 15 residues long. This chain's CDR3 is CASSSRQGDNYGYTF. Here the CDR3 DNA reads TGTGCCAGTAGTTCCAGACAGGGGGACAACTATGGCTACACCTTC.

The chain joins TRBV29-1 to TRBJ2-7, with D maybe TRBD2 (5 bases). Germline assignment: CDR1 SQVTM and CDR2 ANQGSEA. V dropped 3 bases and J dropped 6 bases, with 18 bases sitting between them. The CDR3 sequence is 14 residues long. CDR3 in amino acids: CSVDPGPDEGEQYF. CDR3 DNA: TGCAGCGTTGATCCAGGTCCGGATGAGGGCGAGCAGTACTTC.

The chain employs TRBV15 and TRBJ1-1, with a weak D call TRBD1 (5 bases). V lost 1 base and J lost 5, with 11 bases in between. The CDR3 is 14 amino acids. Germline lookup yields CDR1 LNHNV and CDR2 YYDKDF (reference sequence). The CDR3 sequence: CATSRGTEGTEAFF. CDR3 in DNA: TGTGCCACCAGCAGAGGTACCGAGGGGACTGAAGCTTTCTTT. The whole variable domain, filled in from reference TRBV15 and TRBJ1-1, reads DAMVIQNPRYQVTQFGKPVTLSCSQTLNHNVMYWYQQKSSQAPKLLFHYYDKDFNNEADTPDNFQSRRPNTSFCFLDIRSPGLGDTAMYLCATSRGTEGTEAFFGQGTRLTVV.

The rearrangement links TRBV19 to TRBJ1-4; D is possibly TRBD1 (5 bases). The germline V gene has CDR1 LNHDA and CDR2 SQIVND (reference sequence). Trimming stripped 5 bases from V and 7 bases from J, with 11 bases between. The CDR3 spans 13 residues. As DNA, the CDR3 is TGTGCCAGTAGTCAGGGTTGGGGTGAAAAACTGTTTTTT. Its protein is CASSQGWGEKLFF.

This clonotype was seen many times. V usage is TRBV9 and J usage is TRBJ2-3; D remains unclear. CDR3 length: 13 residues. V was shortened by 2 bases and J by 4 bases, with 8 bases between the two germline ends. Germline V gives CDR1 SGDLS, CDR2 YYNGEE. This CDR3 is CASSVSSSDTQYF. The CDR3 nucleotides read TGTGCCAGCAGCGTCTCCTCCTCAGATACGCAGTATTTT.